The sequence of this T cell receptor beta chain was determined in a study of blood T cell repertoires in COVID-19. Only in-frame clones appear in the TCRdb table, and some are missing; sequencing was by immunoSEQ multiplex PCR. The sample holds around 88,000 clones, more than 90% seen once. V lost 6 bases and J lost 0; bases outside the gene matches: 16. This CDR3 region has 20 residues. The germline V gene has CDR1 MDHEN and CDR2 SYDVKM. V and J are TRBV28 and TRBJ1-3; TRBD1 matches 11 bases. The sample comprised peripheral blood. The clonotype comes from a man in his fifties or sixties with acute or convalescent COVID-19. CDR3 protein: CASSTGQGASTRISGNTIYF. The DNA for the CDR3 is TGTGCCAGCAGCACCGGACAGGGGGCCTCAACCAGGATCTCTGGAAACACCATATATTTT.